This entry features one T cell receptor beta chain sequence. V was shortened by 6 bases and J by 5 bases, with 13 bases between the two germline ends. This CDR3 region has 14 residues. In germline, CDR1 is LNHDA, CDR2 SQIVND (reference sequence). The data were obtained in a study of blood T cell repertoires in COVID-19. In the study overall: Researchers got acute and convalescent COVID-19 samples from the United States, Italy and Spain.

The method was immunoSEQ multiplex PCR; TCRdb's version includes in-frame clones alone and lacks a portion of them. The data contain around 100,000 clones, 70% to 90% of them singletons. This TCR was recovered from a man over 45 with active COVID-19. V usage is TRBV19 and J usage is TRBJ2-2, with D possibly matching TRBD1 (6 bases). Sequencing input: peripheral blood. Written as DNA, the CDR3 is TGTGCCAGTAGAACAGGGTGGGATACCGGGGAGCTGTTTTTT. This sequence encodes CASRTGWDTGELFF.